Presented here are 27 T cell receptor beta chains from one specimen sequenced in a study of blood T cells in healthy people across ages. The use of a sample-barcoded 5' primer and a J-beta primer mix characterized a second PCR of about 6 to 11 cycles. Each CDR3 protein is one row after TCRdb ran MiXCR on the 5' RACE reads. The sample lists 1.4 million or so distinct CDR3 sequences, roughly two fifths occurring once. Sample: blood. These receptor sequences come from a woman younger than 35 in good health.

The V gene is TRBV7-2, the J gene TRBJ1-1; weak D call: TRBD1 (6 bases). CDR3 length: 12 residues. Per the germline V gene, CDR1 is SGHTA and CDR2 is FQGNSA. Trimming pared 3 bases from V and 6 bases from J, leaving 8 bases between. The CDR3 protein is CASSLGAAEAFF. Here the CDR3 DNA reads TGTGCCAGCAGCTTGGGGGCGGCTGAAGCTTTCTTT.

This chain's CDR3 is CASRYPFGSGRTGELFF. The CDR3 DNA sequence: TGTGCCAGCCGATACCCTTTTGGAAGCGGTAGGACCGGGGAGCTGTTTTTT. The rearrangement joins TRBV12-3 or TRBV12-4 to TRBJ2-2; D possibly corresponds to TRBD2 (5 bases). The CDR3 length is 17 residues. Trimming shortened V by 8 bases and J by 5 bases, and 24 bases separated the two germline ends.

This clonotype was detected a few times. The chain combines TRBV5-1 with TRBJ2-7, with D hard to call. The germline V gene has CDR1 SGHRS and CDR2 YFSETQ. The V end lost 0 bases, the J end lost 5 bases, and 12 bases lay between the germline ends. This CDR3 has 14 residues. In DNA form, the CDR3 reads TGCGCCAGCAGCTTGGCCACTTGGGGTGACGAGCAGTACTTC. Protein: CASSLATWGDEQYF.

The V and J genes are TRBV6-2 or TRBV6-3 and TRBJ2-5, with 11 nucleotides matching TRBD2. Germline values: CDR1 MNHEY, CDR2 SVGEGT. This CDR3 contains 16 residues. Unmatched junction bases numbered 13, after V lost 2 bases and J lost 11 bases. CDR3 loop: CASSYPSGRLDNEQYF. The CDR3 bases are TGTGCCAGCAGTTACCCTAGCGGGAGGTTGGACAATGAGCAGTACTTC.

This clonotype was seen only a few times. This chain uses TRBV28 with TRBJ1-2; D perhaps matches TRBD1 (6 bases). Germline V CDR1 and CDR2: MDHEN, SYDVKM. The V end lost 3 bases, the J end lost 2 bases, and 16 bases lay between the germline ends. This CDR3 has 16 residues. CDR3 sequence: CASSFLVIRGNYGYTF. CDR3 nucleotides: TGTGCCAGCAGTTTTCTAGTGATCAGGGGAAACTATGGCTACACCTTC.

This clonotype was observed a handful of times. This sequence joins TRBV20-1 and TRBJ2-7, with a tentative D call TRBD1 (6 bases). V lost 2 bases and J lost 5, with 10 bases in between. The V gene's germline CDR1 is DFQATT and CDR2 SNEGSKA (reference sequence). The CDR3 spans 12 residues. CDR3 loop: CSARNRVHEQYF. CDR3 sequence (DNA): TGCAGTGCTAGAAACAGGGTCCACGAGCAGTACTTC.

CDR3 nucleotide sequence: TGTGCCAGCAGCCAGGAAATCCTTGGGGGATTAGCCAAAAACATTCAGTACTTC. It is translated as CASSQEILGGLAKNIQYF. The gene calls are TRBV7-9 and TRBJ2-4; TRBD1 or TRBD2 may be the D gene (5 bases each). Trimming removed 5 bases from V and 0 bases from J, with 20 bases in between. Germline CDR1 is SEHNR and CDR2 is FQNEAQ (reference sequence). This CDR3 contains 18 residues.

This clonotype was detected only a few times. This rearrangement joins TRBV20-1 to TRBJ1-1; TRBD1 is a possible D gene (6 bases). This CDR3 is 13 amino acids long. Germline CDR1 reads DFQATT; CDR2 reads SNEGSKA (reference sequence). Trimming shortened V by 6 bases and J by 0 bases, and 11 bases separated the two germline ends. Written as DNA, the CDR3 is TGCAGTGCAAAGGGACATTTGAACACTGAAGCTTTCTTT. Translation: CSAKGHLNTEAFF.

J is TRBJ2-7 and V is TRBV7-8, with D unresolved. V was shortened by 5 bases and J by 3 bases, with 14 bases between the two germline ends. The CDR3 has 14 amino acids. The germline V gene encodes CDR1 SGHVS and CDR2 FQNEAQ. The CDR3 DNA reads TGTGCCAGCAGCCTAGGAACAGCACACTACGAGCAGTACTTC. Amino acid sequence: CASSLGTAHYEQYF.

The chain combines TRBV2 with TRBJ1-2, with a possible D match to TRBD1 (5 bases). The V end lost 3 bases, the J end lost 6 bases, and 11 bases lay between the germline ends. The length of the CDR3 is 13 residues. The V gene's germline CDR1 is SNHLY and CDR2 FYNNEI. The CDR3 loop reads CASSDRVFDGYTF. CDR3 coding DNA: TGTGCCAGCAGTGACAGGGTGTTCGATGGCTACACCTTC.

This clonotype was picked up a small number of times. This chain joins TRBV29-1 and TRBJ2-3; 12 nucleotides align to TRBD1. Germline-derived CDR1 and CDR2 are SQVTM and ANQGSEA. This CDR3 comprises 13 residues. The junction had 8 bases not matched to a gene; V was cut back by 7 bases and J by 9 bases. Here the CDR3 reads CSGARDRGPTQYF. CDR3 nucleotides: TGCAGCGGAGCACGGGACAGGGGGCCAACGCAGTATTTT.

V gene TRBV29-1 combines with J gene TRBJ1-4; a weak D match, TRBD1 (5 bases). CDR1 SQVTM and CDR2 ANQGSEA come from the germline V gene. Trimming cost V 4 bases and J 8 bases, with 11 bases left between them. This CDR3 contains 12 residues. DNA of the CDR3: TGCAGCGTTGCGTCAGGGAGGGAAAAACTGTTTTTT. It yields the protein CSVASGREKLFF.

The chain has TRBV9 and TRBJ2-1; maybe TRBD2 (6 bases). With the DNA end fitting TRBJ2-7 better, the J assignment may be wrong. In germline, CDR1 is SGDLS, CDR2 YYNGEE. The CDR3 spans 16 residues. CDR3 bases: TGTGCCAGCAGCGTCCACTGGGAGGCCACGTACAATGAGCAGTACTTC. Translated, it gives CASSVHWEATYNEQYF.

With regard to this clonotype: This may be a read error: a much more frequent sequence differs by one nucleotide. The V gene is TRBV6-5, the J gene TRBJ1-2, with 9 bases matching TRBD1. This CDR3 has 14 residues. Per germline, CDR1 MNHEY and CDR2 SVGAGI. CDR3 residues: CASSPGQGRYDYTF. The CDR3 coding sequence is TGTGCCAGCAGTCCTGGACAGGGGCGATATGACTACACCTTC.

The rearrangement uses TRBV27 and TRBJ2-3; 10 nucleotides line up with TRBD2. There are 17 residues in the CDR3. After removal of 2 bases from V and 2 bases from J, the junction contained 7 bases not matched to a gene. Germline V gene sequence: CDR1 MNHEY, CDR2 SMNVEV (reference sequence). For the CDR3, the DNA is TGTGCCAGCAGTTTAACCGGACTAGCGGAAGACACAGATACGCAGTATTTT. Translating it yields CASSLTGLAEDTDTQYF.

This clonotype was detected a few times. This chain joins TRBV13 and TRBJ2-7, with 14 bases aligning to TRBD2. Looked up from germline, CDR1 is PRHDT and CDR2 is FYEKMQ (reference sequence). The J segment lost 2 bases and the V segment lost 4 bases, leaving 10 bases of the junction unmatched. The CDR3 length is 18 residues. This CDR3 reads CASSSTGTSGGPPYEQYF. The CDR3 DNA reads TGTGCCAGCAGCTCCACCGGGACTAGCGGGGGTCCTCCCTACGAGCAGTACTTC.

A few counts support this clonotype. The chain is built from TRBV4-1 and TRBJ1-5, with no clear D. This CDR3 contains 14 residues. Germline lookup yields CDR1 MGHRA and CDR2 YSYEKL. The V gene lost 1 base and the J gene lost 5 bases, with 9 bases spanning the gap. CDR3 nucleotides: TGCGCCAGCAGCCAAGGGACTTATGATCAGCCCCAGCATTTT. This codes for CASSQGTYDQPQHF.

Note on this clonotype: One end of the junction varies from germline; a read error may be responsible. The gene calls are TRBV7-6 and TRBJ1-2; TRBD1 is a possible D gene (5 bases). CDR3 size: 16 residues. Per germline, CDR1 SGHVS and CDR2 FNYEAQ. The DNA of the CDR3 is TGTGCCAGCAGCCTCGATATCAGGGCGCCTAAATATGGCTACATCTTC. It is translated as CASSLDIRAPKYGYIF.

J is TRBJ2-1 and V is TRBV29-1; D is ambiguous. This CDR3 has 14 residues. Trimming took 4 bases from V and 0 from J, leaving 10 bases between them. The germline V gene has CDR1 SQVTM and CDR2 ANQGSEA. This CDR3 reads CSVARVHSYNEQFF. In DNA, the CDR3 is TGCAGCGTTGCCCGGGTTCACTCCTACAATGAGCAGTTCTTC.

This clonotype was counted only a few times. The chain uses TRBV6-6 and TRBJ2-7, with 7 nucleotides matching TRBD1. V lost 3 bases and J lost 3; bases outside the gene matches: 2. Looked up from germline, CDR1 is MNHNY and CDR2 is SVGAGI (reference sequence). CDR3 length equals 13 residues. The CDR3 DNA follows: TGTGCCAGCAGTTATAACAGGGGCTACGAGCAGTACTTC. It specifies CASSYNRGYEQYF.

The CDR3 reads CASSFSGGNEQFF. CDR3 in DNA: TGTGCCAGCAGCTTTTCAGGGGGCAATGAGCAGTTCTTC. The chain is built from TRBV7-2 and TRBJ2-1, with 7 bases that match TRBD1. Losses at the gene ends were 3 bases for V and 6 bases for J; bases not matched to a gene: 2. This CDR3 is built from 13 residues. Germline CDR1 is SGHTA and CDR2 is FQGNSA.

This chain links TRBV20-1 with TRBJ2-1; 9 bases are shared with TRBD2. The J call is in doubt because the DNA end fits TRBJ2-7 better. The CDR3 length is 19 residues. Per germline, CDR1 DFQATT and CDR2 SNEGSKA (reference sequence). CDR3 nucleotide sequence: TGCAGTGCTAGAGATTTGTTTCGAGCGGGAGGCCCCTCCTACAATGAGCAGTACTTC. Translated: CSARDLFRAGGPSYNEQYF.

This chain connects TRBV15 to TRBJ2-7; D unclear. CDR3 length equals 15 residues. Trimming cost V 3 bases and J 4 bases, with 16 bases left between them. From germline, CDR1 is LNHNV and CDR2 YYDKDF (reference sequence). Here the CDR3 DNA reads TGTGCCACCAGCAGGTTTGCACCCACTGCTTACGAGCAGTACTTC. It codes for CATSRFAPTAYEQYF.

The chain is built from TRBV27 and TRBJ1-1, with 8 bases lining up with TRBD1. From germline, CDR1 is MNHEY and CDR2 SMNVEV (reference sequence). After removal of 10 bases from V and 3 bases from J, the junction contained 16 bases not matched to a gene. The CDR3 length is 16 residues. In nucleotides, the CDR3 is TGTGCCACCAAGACAGGGGTAGTAGGTTCGTACACTGAAGCTTTCTTT. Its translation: CATKTGVVGSYTEAFF.

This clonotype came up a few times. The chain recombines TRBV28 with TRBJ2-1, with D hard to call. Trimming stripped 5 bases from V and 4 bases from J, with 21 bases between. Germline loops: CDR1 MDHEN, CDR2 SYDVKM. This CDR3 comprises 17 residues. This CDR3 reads CASSPPTLGRRYNEQFF. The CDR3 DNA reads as TGTGCCAGCAGTCCTCCAACATTAGGGCGTCGATACAATGAGCAGTTCTTC. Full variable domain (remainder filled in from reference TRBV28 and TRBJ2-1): DVKVTQSSRYLVKRTGEKVFLECVQDMDHENMFWYRQDPGLGLRLIYFSYDVKMKEKGDIPEGYSVSREKKERFSLILESASTNQTSMYLCASSPPTLGRRYNEQFFGPGTRLTVL.

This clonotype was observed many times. DNA for the CDR3: TGCAGTGCTAGAGATACAAACCAAGAGACCCAGTACTTC. It encodes CSARDTNQETQYF. This sequence joins TRBV20-1 and TRBJ2-5, with D uncertain. Looked up from germline, CDR1 is DFQATT and CDR2 is SNEGSKA (reference sequence). V was pared by 0 bases and J by 0 bases, with 5 bases between. The CDR3 has 13 residues.

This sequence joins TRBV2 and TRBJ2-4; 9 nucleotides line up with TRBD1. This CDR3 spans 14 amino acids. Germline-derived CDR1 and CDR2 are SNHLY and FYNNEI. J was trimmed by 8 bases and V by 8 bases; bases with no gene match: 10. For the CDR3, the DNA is TGTGCCAGCCTCGACAGGGGGATTGTGGACATTCAGTACTTC. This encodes CASLDRGIVDIQYF.